Shown below are 2 T cell receptor beta chains from a single sample sequenced in a study of tumour-infiltrating T cells in Burkitt lymphoma. Only in-frame clones appear in the TCRdb table, and some are missing; sequencing was by immunoSEQ multiplex PCR. The table records around 6,700 clones, 15% to 20% of them present only once. The sequencing input was tumor tissue. These receptors were collected from a human donor with diffuse large B-cell lymphoma.

This clone came up a few times. V is TRBV6-5 and J is TRBJ1-1; 9 bases fit TRBD1. The CDR3 sequence is 13 residues long. V dropped 6 bases and J dropped 7; count of bases not matched to a gene: 6. The germline V gene has CDR1 MNHEY and CDR2 SVGAGI. In DNA, the CDR3 is TGTGCCAGCAGATCAACAGGGGGCGTTGAAGCTTTCTTT. It encodes CASRSTGGVEAFF.

This clone was found a few times. The chain has TRBV18 and TRBJ2-2; 8 nucleotides agree with TRBD2. The germline V gene has CDR1 KGHSH and CDR2 LQKENI. The CDR3 has 15 amino acids. Trimming took 1 base from V and 5 from J; bases not matched to a gene: 3. Written as DNA, the CDR3 is TGTGCCAGCTCACCACTGACTAGCGAGACCGGGGAGCTGTTTTTT. Translated, it gives CASSPLTSETGELFF.